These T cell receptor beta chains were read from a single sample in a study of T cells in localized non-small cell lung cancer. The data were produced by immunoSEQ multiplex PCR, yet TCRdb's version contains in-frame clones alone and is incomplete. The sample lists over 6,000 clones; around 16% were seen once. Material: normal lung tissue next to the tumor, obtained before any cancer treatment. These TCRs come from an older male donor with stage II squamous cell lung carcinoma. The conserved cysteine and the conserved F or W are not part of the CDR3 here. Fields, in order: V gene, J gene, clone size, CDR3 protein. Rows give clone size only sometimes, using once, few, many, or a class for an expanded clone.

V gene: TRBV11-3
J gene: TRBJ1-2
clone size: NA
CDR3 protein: ASSLVPTRGGYGYT

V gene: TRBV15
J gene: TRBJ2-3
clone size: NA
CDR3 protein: ATSRDRGDPSYTQY

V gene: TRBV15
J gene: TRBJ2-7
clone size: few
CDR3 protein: ATNLNRQGQEQY

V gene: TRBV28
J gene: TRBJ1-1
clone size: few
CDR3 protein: ASMPATRAEAF

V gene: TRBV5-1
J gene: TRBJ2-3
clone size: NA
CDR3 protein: ASSLQGQGIPEDTQY

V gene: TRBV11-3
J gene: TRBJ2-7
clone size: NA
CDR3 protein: ASSFTQGQRTYEQY

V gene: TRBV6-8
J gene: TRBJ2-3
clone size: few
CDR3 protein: ASSYDRETDTQY

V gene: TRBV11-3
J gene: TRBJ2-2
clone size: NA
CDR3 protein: ASSAGSPRDTGELF

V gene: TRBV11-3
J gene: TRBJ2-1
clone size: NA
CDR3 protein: ASSPLSGSSYNEQF

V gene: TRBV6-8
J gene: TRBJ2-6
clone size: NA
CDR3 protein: ASASSGANVLT

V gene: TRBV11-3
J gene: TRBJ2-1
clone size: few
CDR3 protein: ASSLTGLAGHGDNEQF

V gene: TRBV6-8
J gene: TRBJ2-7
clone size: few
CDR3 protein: ASTLIMDSAYEQY

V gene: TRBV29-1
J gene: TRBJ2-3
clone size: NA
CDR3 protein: SVAGGLAELRGSTDTQY

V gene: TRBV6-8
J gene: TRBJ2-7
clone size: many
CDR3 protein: AISAQGKPNEQY

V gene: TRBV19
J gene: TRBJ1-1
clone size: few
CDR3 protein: ASSMHNLNTEAF

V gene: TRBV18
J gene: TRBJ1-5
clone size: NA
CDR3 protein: ASRMDSYSNQPQH

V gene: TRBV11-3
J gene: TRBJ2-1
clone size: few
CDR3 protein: ASSPSGLTGTSGRYSEQF

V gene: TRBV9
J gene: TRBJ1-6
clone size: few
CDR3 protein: ASRGAYNSPLH

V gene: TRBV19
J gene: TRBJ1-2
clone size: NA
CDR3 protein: ASSSWTAYGYT

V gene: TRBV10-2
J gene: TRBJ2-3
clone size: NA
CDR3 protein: ASSEAGAADTQY

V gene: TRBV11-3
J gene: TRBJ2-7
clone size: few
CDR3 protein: ASSLGPGDSYEQY

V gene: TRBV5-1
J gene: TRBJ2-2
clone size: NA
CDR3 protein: ASNSESGGSTGELF

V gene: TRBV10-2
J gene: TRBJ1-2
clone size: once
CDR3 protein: ASSESRQDYGYT

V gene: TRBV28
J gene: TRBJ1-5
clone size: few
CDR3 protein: ASIRGGQGTQPQH

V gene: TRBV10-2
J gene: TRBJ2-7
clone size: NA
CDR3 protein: ASSAGQGIEQY

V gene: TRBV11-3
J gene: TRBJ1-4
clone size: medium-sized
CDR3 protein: ASSLTTDPNEKLF

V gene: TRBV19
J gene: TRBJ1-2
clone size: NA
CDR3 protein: ASSEMGIGYT

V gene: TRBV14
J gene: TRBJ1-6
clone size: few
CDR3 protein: ASRGLGSPLH

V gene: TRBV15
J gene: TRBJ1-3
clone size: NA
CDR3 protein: ATSTDTVIRPGNTIY

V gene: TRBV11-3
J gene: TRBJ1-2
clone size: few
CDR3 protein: ASSQSVMGNYGYT

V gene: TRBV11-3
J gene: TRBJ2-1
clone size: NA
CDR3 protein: ASSLRDLSSYNEQF

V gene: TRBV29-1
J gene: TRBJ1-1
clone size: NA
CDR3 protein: SVSDRTSNTEAF

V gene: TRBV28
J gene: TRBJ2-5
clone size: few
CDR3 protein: ASSKRVRQETQY

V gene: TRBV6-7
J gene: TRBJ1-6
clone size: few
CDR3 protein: ASRYRAYNSPLH

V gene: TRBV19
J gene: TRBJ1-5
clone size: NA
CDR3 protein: ASSMAGGQPQH

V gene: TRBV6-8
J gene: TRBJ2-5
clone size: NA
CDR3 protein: ASSQWGDTPQETQY

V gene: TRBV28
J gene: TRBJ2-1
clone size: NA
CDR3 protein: ASGLAPDHNEQF

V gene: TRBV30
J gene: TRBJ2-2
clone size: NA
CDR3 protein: AWSRGGRGTGELF

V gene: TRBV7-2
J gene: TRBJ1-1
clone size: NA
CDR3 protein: ASSFRRGGEAF

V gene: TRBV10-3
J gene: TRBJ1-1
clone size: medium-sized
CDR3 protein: AISEAGVPREAF

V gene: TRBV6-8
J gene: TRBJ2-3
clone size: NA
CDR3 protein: ASSDRTVQDTQY

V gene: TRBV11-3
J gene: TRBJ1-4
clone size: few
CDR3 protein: ASSLEQGRSEKLF

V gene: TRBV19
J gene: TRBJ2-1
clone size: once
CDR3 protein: ASSTTAGGRRDNEQF

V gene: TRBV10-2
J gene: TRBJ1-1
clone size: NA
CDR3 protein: ASSEPTGTGVTEAF

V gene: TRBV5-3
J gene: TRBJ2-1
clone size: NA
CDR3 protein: ARSLAGQGAHNEQF

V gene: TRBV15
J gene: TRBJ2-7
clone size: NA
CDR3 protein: ATSRDIAGGREQY

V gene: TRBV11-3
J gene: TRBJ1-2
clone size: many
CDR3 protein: ASSPDSKLGGYT

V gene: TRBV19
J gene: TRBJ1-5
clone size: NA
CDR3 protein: ASSTHLGGQRNQPQH

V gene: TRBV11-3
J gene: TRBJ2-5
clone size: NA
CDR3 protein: ASSRGDRGHETQY

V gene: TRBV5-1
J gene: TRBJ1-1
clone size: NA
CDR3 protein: ASSLAGTGAVNTEAF

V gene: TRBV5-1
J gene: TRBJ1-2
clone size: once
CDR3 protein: ASSSTGGRDGYT

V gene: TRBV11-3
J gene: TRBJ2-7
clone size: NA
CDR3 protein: ASSNWWGGSYEQY

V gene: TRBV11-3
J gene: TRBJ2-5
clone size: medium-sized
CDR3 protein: ASSLVPGSYGGVQETQY

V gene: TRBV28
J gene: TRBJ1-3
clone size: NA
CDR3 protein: ASQTTAISGNTIY

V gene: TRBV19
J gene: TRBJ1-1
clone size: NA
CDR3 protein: ATTRGWENTEAF

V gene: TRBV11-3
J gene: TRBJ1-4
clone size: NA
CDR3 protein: ASSYWTPATNEKLF

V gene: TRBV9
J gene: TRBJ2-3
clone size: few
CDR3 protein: ASSVGASGVTDTQY

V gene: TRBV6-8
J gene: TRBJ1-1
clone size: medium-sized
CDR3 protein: ASSRQGTEAF